A single sample gave rise to the 29 T cell receptor beta chains below, sequenced in a study of spatial heterogeneity in lung cancer. Specified time point: sample taken at primary tumor resection. No antigen is known for these receptors. Study results and caveats: One measure, the expanded intratumoral alpha and beta TCR count, tracked tumor mutation counts.

TCRdb used MiXCR to reprocess the 5' RACE reads, holding one entry per CDR3 protein. Here the sample spans 3,000 to 4,000 distinct CDR3 sequences, over 25% being singletons. This material consisted of lung tumor tissue, taken at surgery. The receptors come from a male donor with early-stage non-small cell lung cancer.

This clonotype rates as medium-sized (0.01 to 0.1%). Because this beta chain is a stray read in a library intended to capture alpha chains, its abundance should not be given much weight. The genes are TRBV20-1 and TRBJ1-6; D may be TRBD1 (6 bases). Germline CDR1 reads DFQATT; CDR2 reads SNEGSKA (reference sequence). There are 13 residues in the CDR3. With 1 base removed from V and 6 bases from J, the gap between germline ends came to 7 bases. The CDR3 nucleotides read TGCAGTGCTAGAGCAGGGGTTAATTCACCCCTCCACTTT. This codes for CSARAGVNSPLHF.

Only one count was recorded for this clonotype. This beta chain was picked up by a library intended for alpha chains and is off target, so its count carries little meaning. The J gene is TRBJ1-1, the V gene TRBV5-1, with TRBD1 matching over 9 bases. The CDR3 spans 15 residues. Germline CDR1 SGHRS, CDR2 YFSETQ. V lost 7 bases and J lost 5; bases outside the gene matches: 12. This CDR3 is CASLDLQGARTEAFF. CDR3 nucleotides: TGCGCCAGCTTGGACCTACAGGGGGCCAGGACTGAAGCTTTCTTT.

By share of the sample, this clonotype is medium-sized. The junction and the germline gene differ at one end; a read error may be behind it. This beta chain was picked up by a library intended for alpha chains and is off target, so its count carries little meaning. The chain recombines TRBV27 with TRBJ2-7, with D possibly being TRBD2 (5 bases). The CDR3 is 15 amino acids. Per germline, CDR1 MNHEY and CDR2 SMNVEV (reference sequence). Here the CDR3 DNA reads TGTGCCAGCAGATTATTGGGCCCGGGCGGGTCCGAGCAGTACTTC. As protein: CASRLLGPGGSEQYF.

This clonotype is medium-sized in the sample. Because this beta chain is a stray read in a library intended to capture alpha chains, its abundance should not be given much weight. The genes are TRBV5-1 and TRBJ2-3, with D perhaps being TRBD1 or TRBD2 (5 bases each). The CDR3 extends over 12 amino acids. Germline V gene sequence: CDR1 SGHRS, CDR2 YFSETQ. Trimming took off 0 bases at V and 8 bases at J, with 7 bases between the two ends. This chain's CDR3 is CASSLERGTQYF. CDR3 in DNA: TGCGCCAGCAGCTTGGAGAGGGGTACGCAGTATTTT.

This clonotype was observed many times. This beta chain slipped into a library made for alpha chains as a stray read, so its size is not meaningful. This chain links TRBV28 with TRBJ1-5; D is undetermined. Per the germline V gene, CDR1 is MDHEN and CDR2 is SYDVKM. The CDR3 length is 13 residues. With 7 bases removed from V and 7 bases from J, the gap between germline ends came to 14 bases. CDR3 sequence (DNA): TGTGCCAGCACCGTCAATATTAGGCAGCCCCAGCATTTT. Amino acid sequence: CASTVNIRQPQHF. The full variable domain, in which reference TRBV28 and TRBJ1-5 provide the parts outside the CDR3, is DVKVTQSSRYLVKRTGEKVFLECVQDMDHENMFWYRQDPGLGLRLIYFSYDVKMKEKGDIPEGYSVSREKKERFSLILESASTNQTSMYLCASTVNIRQPQHFGDGTRLSIL.

This clonotype is deemed medium-sized. This beta chain lies outside the target of a library built for alpha chains; its clone size means little. The chain has TRBV27 and TRBJ2-1; 7 nucleotides align to TRBD2. With V trimmed by 6 bases and J by 10 bases, 12 bases remained unmatched. The CDR3 extends over 14 amino acids. Germline V gene lookup returns CDR1 MNHEY and CDR2 SMNVEV (reference sequence). The CDR3 is CASSSGRTRVEQFF. CDR3 nucleotide sequence: TGTGCCAGCAGCTCCGGGAGGACTAGGGTCGAGCAGTTCTTC.

Details on this clonotype: The library was built for alpha chains, so this beta chain is an off-target read and its size means little. The chain is built from TRBV20-1 and TRBJ2-7; maybe TRBD1 (6 bases). Between the trimmed V and J ends, which lost 5 bases and 2 bases, there was a span of 10 bases. In germline, CDR1 is DFQATT, CDR2 SNEGSKA (reference sequence). The CDR3 has 12 residues. CDR3 residues: CSASDSAYEQYF. The CDR3, as DNA: TGCAGTGCTTCGGACAGTGCCTACGAGCAGTACTTC.

This clonotype is medium-sized. This beta chain is a stray sequence in a library constructed for alpha chains; its clone size is not meaningful. The chain has TRBV4-1 and TRBJ2-1, with TRBD2 matching 15 bases. Trimming at V came to 3 bases and at J to 4 bases, leaving 10 bases not matched to a gene. Germline loops: CDR1 MGHRA, CDR2 YSYEKL. CDR3 length: 19 residues. For the CDR3, the DNA is TGCGCCAGCAGCCACCCTGGACTAGCGGGAGGGCCGGGGTACAATGAGCAGTTCTTC. It yields the protein CASSHPGLAGGPGYNEQFF.

This clonotype counts as medium-sized. Found in a library prepared for alpha chains, this beta chain is an off-target read, and its abundance has little meaning. The chain carries TRBV20-1 and TRBJ1-4, with D perhaps matching TRBD1 (6 bases). This CDR3 is built from 17 residues. The V end was cut by 1 base, the J end by 5 bases, with 20 bases between. Germline V gene lookup returns CDR1 DFQATT and CDR2 SNEGSKA (reference sequence). The CDR3 DNA follows: TGCAGTGCTAGAGTGTCGGGACGGATCCAGGGGAATGAAAAACTGTTTTTT. Protein product: CSARVSGRIQGNEKLFF.

In its sample, this clonotype was seen many times. This beta chain turned up in a library designed for alpha chains; as an off-target read, its abundance says little. The chain uses TRBV5-1 and TRBJ1-6, with D uncertain. Germline V gene data show CDR1 as SGHRS and CDR2 as YFSETQ. Trimming removed 5 bases from V and 7 bases from J, with 16 bases in between. This CDR3 contains 15 residues. The CDR3 here is CASRLEGGWNSPLHF. The CDR3 bases are TGCGCCAGCAGGCTGGAAGGCGGGTGGAATTCACCCCTCCACTTT. The whole variable domain, remainder taken from reference TRBV5-1 and TRBJ1-6, is KAGVTQTPRYLIKTRGQQVTLSCSPISGHRSVSWYQQTPGQGLQFLFEYFSETQRNKGNFPGRFSGRQFSNSRSEMNVSTLELGDSALYLCASRLEGGWNSPLHFGNGTRLTVT.

On this clonotype itself: This beta chain is an off-target read within a library intended for alpha chains, so its frequency means little. The chain has TRBV3-1 and TRBJ2-5; D unclear. V was cut by 0 bases and J by 0 bases, with 5 bases left in between. CDR3 length equals 14 residues. Germline CDR1 is LGHDT and CDR2 is YNNKEL (reference sequence). Here the CDR3 DNA reads TGTGCCAGCAGCCAAGACCGCCACCAAGAGACCCAGTACTTC. It encodes CASSQDRHQETQYF.

This clonotype was detected only once. Found in a library prepared for alpha chains, this beta chain is an off-target read, and its abundance has little meaning. The rearrangement links TRBV2 to TRBJ2-5; D remains unclear. Germline V CDR1 and CDR2: SNHLY, FYNNEI. There are 12 residues in the CDR3. V was shortened by 3 bases and J by 7 bases, with 9 bases between the two germline ends. The CDR3 protein is CASSEILRTQYF. The CDR3 DNA follows: TGTGCCAGCAGTGAGATCCTTCGGACCCAGTACTTC. The variable domain in full, completed from reference TRBV2 and TRBJ2-5, reads EPEVTQTPSHQVTQMGQEVILRCVPISNHLYFYWYRQILGQKVEFLVSFYNNEISEKSEIFDDQFSVERPDGSNFTLKIRSTKLEDSAMYFCASSEILRTQYFGPGTRLLVL.

This clonotype is medium-sized within its sample. Because the library targeted alpha chains, this beta chain is an off-target read whose size means little. This chain links TRBV20-1 with TRBJ2-4, with TRBD1 matching 10 bases. The CDR3 has 16 residues. V lost 3 bases to trimming and J lost 0 bases; unmatched junction nucleotides: 5. CDR1 is DFQATT, CDR2 SNEGSKA, per germline (reference sequence). Written as DNA, the CDR3 is TGCAGTGCTAGGGGACAGGGGTCTTTAGCCAAAAACATTCAGTACTTC. Its protein is CSARGQGSLAKNIQYF.

This clonotype came up a few times. This beta chain is off target for a library built for alpha chains, so its abundance means little. V usage is TRBV20-1 and J usage is TRBJ2-7; D call uncertain. The ends were cut back, 3 bases at V and 2 bases at J, with 11 bases in the middle. Germline lookup yields CDR1 DFQATT and CDR2 SNEGSKA (reference sequence). The CDR3 is 13 amino acids. The DNA for the CDR3 is TGCAGTGCTAGTGGGCTGGCGCCCTACGAGCAGTACTTC. It encodes CSASGLAPYEQYF.

The table lists this clonotype with a few counts. Found in a library prepared for alpha chains, this beta chain is an off-target read, and its abundance has little meaning. The CDR3 spells CASSSTGQGFPYEQYF. The CDR3 DNA reads as TGTGCCAGCAGCTCGACCGGCCAGGGGTTTCCCTACGAGCAGTACTTC. This chain links TRBV5-5 with TRBJ2-7; possible D gene TRBD1, 6 bases. CDR1 and CDR2 (germline): SGHKS, YYEKEE (reference sequence). The CDR3 is 16 amino acids. Trimming stripped 3 bases from V and 2 bases from J, with 18 bases between.

This clonotype is deemed medium-sized. This beta chain was picked up by a library intended for alpha chains and is off target, so its count carries little meaning. V is TRBV7-2 and J is TRBJ1-4; unclear D gene. Germline V lookup: CDR1 SGHTA, CDR2 FQGNSA. This CDR3 has 15 amino acids. Trimming took 0 bases from V and 0 from J, leaving 5 bases between them. The CDR3 spells CASSLAASTNEKLFF. The CDR3 DNA sequence: TGTGCCAGCAGCTTAGCGGCGTCAACTAATGAAAAACTGTTTTTT.

Worth noting for this clonotype: Found in a library prepared for alpha chains, this beta chain is an off-target read, and its abundance has little meaning. The chain uses TRBV12-3 or TRBV12-4 and TRBJ1-3, with TRBD1 as a possible D gene (6 bases). The CDR3 sequence is 15 residues long. The V and J ends lost 3 bases and 2 bases respectively, with 11 bases between them. CDR3 sequence (DNA): TGTGCCAGCAGTTTTGACAGGACCCCTGGAAACACCATATATTTT. It specifies CASSFDRTPGNTIYF.

A word on this clonotype: This beta chain lies outside the target of a library built for alpha chains; its clone size means little. The chain has TRBV20-1 and TRBJ2-1; D gene unclear. This CDR3 has 14 amino acids. Deletions cut 0 bases from V and 7 bases from J, with 13 bases between. Germline V gene sequence: CDR1 DFQATT, CDR2 SNEGSKA (reference sequence). CDR3 DNA sequence: TGCAGTGCTAGAGATTTAACGACTTGGAATGAGCAGTTCTTC. Its translation: CSARDLTTWNEQFF.

Judged by abundance, this clonotype is medium-sized. This beta chain is an off-target read within a library intended for alpha chains, so its frequency means little. The genes are TRBV11-2 and TRBJ1-5; perhaps TRBD1 as D (6 bases). With 1 base removed from V and 0 bases from J, the gap between germline ends came to 10 bases. Germline CDR1 is SGHAT and CDR2 is FQNNGV. The CDR3 is made up of 16 amino acids. The CDR3 DNA reads as TGTGCCAGCAGCTTAGGGGGGGCGTATAGCAATCAGCCCCAGCATTTT. Translated, it gives CASSLGGAYSNQPQHF.

This clonotype showed up just a few times. In a library made to pick up alpha chains, this beta chain is a stray read with a size that means little. This chain links TRBV12-3 or TRBV12-4 with TRBJ2-5, with D unclear. The CDR3 contains 11 residues. The germline V and J ends were trimmed by 6 bases and 2 bases, with 4 bases remaining between them. The CDR3 is CASSAQETQYF. DNA for the CDR3: TGTGCCAGCAGCGCACAAGAGACCCAGTACTTC.

By sample share, this clonotype is large. This beta chain was picked up by a library intended for alpha chains and is off target, so its count carries little meaning. The chain uses TRBV6-2 or TRBV6-3 and TRBJ2-3, with TRBD2 matching 9 bases. The CDR3 has 16 amino acids. V shed 8 bases and J 2 bases; nucleotides not matched to a gene: 11. Looked up from germline, CDR1 is MNHEY and CDR2 is SVGEGT. The CDR3 spells CASSRVAGAYTDTQYF. As DNA, the CDR3 is TGTGCCAGCTCCCGGGTAGCGGGAGCCTACACAGATACGCAGTATTTT.

This clonotype was detected only once. This beta chain appears as a stray read in a library generated for alpha chains; its size is not informative. The V gene is TRBV5-1, the J gene TRBJ1-2; 8 nucleotides agree with TRBD1. Germline CDR1 reads SGHRS; CDR2 reads YFSETQ. This CDR3 contains 15 residues. V dropped 0 bases and J dropped 4; count of bases not matched to a gene: 5. The CDR3 sequence is CASSLGQGFVYGYTF. The CDR3 DNA reads TGCGCCAGCAGCTTGGGACAGGGGTTTGTCTATGGCTACACCTTC.

Concerning this clonotype: The library was built for alpha chains, so this beta chain is an off-target read and its size means little. The V gene is TRBV6-5, the J gene TRBJ1-1; 8 bases align to TRBD1. Unmatched junction bases numbered 8, after V lost 6 bases and J lost 5 bases. The CDR3 consists of 14 residues. CDR1 is MNHEY, CDR2 SVGAGI, per germline. CDR3 residues: CASRPGQGWTEAFF. The DNA of the CDR3 is TGTGCCAGCAGACCCGGACAGGGATGGACTGAAGCTTTCTTT.

This clonotype is medium-sized in the sample. Since the library was made to target alpha chains, this beta chain is a stray read and its abundance is not meaningful. The CDR3 sequence is CASSLPYVTQETQYF. The CDR3 coding sequence is TGTGCCAGCAGTCTGCCGTACGTTACTCAAGAGACCCAGTACTTC. The rearrangement uses TRBV28 and TRBJ2-5; D remains unclear. Germline V lookup: CDR1 MDHEN, CDR2 SYDVKM. The ends were cut back, 5 bases at V and 2 bases at J, with 15 bases in the middle. The CDR3 is 15 amino acids.

This clonotype is judged medium-sized (0.01 to 0.1%). This beta chain appears as a stray read in a library generated for alpha chains; its size is not informative. The J gene is TRBJ1-6, the V gene TRBV7-2; 9 nucleotides line up with TRBD1. Losses at the gene ends were 5 bases for V and 6 bases for J; bases not matched to a gene: 5. Per the germline V gene, CDR1 is SGHTA and CDR2 is FQGNSA. The CDR3 length is 15 residues. DNA for the CDR3: TGTGCCAGCAGCCAACAGACAGGGGGTAATTCACCCCTCCACTTT. Amino acid sequence: CASSQQTGGNSPLHF.

About this clonotype: Within a library made for alpha chains, this beta chain is off target, and its count is uninformative. V is TRBV20-1 and J is TRBJ2-3; TRBD2 agrees at 14 bases. CDR3 length: 16 residues. V gave up 4 bases and J gave up 3 bases; unmatched junction bases: 6. The germline CDR1 and CDR2 sequences are DFQATT and SNEGSKA (reference sequence). The CDR3 region is CSATGLAGGETDTQYF. CDR3 bases: TGCAGTGCTACTGGACTAGCGGGAGGAGAGACAGATACGCAGTATTTT.

Remarks on this clonotype: This beta chain turned up in a library designed for alpha chains; as an off-target read, its abundance says little. The chain recombines TRBV19 with TRBJ2-1, with D possibly matching TRBD2 (5 bases). Trimming left V 3 bases short and J 4 bases short, with 13 bases between. The CDR3 has 15 residues. Germline V gives CDR1 LNHDA, CDR2 SQIVND (reference sequence). The CDR3 here is CASSISKLGYNEQFF. CDR3 coding DNA: TGTGCCAGTAGTATTAGTAAACTAGGGTACAATGAGCAGTTCTTC.

Judged by abundance, this clonotype is large. Because this beta chain is a stray read in a library intended to capture alpha chains, its abundance should not be given much weight. The V gene is TRBV28, the J gene TRBJ2-5; D is ambiguous. This CDR3 contains 13 residues. Germline-derived CDR1 and CDR2 are MDHEN and SYDVKM. The germline V and J ends were trimmed by 2 bases and 5 bases, with 9 bases remaining between them. The CDR3 here is CASSLPPSETQYF. The DNA of the CDR3 is TGTGCCAGCAGTTTACCCCCTTCGGAGACCCAGTACTTC.

By frequency in the sample, this clonotype is medium-sized (0.01 to 0.1%). This beta chain is a stray sequence in a library constructed for alpha chains; its clone size is not meaningful. The chain joins TRBV6-5 to TRBJ2-2; D is uncertain. The CDR3 is 19 residues long. In germline, CDR1 is MNHEY, CDR2 SVGAGI. With 0 bases removed from V and 0 bases from J, the gap between germline ends came to 17 bases. The CDR3 coding sequence is TGTGCCAGCAGTTACTCCCGGCCCGCTCGCATCGCGAACACCGGGGAGCTGTTTTTT. Protein: CASSYSRPARIANTGELFF.